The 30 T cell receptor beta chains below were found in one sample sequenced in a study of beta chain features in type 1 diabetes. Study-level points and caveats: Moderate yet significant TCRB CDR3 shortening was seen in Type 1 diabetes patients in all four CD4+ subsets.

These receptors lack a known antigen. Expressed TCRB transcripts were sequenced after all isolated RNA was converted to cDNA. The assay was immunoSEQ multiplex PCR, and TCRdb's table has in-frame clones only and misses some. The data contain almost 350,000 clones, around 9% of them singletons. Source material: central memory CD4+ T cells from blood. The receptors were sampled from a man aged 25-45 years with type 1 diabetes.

CDR3 region: CASSPSIQGTDTQYF. The CDR3, as DNA: TGTGCCAGCTCACCAAGCATACAGGGGACAGATACGCAGTATTTT. V usage is TRBV18 and J usage is TRBJ2-3, with 7 nucleotides matching TRBD1. Germline values: CDR1 KGHSH, CDR2 LQKENI. V was pared by 2 bases and J by 3 bases, with 5 bases of the junction left unmatched. The CDR3 contains 15 residues.

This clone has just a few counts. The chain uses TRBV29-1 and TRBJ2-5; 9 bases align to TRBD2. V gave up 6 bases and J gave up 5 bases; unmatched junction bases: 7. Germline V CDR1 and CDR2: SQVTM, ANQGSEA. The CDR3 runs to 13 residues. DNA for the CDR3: TGCAGCGTGAAAGCGGGGGGCGGGGAGACCCAGTACTTC. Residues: CSVKAGGGETQYF.

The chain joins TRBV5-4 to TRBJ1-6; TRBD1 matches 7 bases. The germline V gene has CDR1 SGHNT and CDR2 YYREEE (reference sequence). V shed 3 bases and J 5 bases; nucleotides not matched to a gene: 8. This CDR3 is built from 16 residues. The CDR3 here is CASSSPGGSDNSPLHF. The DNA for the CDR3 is TGTGCCAGCAGCTCTCCAGGGGGGAGTGATAATTCACCCCTCCACTTT.

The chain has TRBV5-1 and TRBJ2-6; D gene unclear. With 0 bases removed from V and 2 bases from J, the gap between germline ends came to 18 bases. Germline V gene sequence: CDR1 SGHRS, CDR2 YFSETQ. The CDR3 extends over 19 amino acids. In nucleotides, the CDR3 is TGCGCCAGCAGCTTGGTGGTGGCTAATAGTAGGGCTGGGGCCAACGTCCTGACTTTC. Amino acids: CASSLVVANSRAGANVLTF.

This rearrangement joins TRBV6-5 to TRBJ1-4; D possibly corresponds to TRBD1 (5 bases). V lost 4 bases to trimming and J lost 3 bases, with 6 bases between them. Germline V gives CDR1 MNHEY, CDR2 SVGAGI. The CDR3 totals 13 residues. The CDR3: CASSFRANEKLFF. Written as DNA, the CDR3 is TGTGCCAGCAGTTTCAGGGCTAATGAAAAACTGTTTTTT.

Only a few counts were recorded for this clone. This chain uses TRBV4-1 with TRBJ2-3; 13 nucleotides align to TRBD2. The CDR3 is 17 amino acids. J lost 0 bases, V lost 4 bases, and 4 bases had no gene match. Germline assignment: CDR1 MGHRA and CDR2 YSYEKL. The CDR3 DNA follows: TGCGCCAGCAGCCGGGGACTAGCGGGAACTAGCACAGATACGCAGTATTTT. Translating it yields CASSRGLAGTSTDTQYF.

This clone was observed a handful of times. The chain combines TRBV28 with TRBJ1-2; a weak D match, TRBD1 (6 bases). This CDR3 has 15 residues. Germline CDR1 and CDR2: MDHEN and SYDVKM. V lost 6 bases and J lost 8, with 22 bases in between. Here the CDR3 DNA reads TGTGCCAGCAGCCCGACAGCGCAGGGGCGGGCAGGCTACACCTTC. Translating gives CASSPTAQGRAGYTF.

Here the CDR3 DNA reads TGTGCCAGCAGTGGTCGGACAGGGGGCGACGAGCAGTACTTC. Its protein is CASSGRTGGDEQYF. This rearrangement joins TRBV6-5 to TRBJ2-7; the match to TRBD1 covers 11 bases. V dropped 5 bases and J dropped 5; count of bases not matched to a gene: 5. Germline assignment: CDR1 MNHEY and CDR2 SVGAGI. The CDR3 runs 14 residues.

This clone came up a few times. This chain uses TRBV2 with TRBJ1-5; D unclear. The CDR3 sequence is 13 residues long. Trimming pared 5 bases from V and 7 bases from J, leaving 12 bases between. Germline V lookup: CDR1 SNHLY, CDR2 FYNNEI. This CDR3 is CASSIGPVQPQHF. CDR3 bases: TGTGCCAGCAGTATAGGCCCGGTACAGCCCCAGCATTTT.

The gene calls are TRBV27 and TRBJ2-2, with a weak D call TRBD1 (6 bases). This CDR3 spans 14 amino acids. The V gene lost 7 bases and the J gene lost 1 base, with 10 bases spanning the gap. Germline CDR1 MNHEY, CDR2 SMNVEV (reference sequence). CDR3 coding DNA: TGTGCCAGCAAGCAGGGGCTGAACACCGGGGAGCTGTTTTTT. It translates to CASKQGLNTGELFF.

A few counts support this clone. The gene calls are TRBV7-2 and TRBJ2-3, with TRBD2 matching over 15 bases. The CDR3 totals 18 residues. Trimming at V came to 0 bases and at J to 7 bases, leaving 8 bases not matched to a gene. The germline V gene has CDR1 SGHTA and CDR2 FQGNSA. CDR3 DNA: TGTGCCAGCAGCTTAGCGGGACTAGCGGGGGGCGGGCTGAATACGCAGTATTTT. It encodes CASSLAGLAGGGLNTQYF.

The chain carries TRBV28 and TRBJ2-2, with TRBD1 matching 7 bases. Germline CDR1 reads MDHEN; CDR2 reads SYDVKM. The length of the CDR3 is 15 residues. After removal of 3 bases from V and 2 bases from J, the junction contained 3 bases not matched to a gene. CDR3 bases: TGTGCCAGCAGTTTTGAGGGGGCCAACACCGGGGAGCTGTTTTTT. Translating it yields CASSFEGANTGELFF.

The CDR3 loop is CASSINRESETQYF. DNA for the CDR3: TGTGCCAGTAGTATCAACAGGGAAAGCGAGACCCAGTACTTC. The rearrangement links TRBV19 to TRBJ2-5; possibly TRBD1 for D (6 bases). V gave up 3 bases and J gave up 5 bases, with 13 bases separating them. This CDR3 has 14 amino acids. Germline CDR1 is LNHDA and CDR2 is SQIVND (reference sequence).

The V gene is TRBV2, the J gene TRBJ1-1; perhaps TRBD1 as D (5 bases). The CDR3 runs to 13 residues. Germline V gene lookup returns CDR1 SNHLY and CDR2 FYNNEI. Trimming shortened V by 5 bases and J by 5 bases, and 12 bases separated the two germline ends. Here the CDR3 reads CASSRDSDTEAFF. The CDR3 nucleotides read TGTGCCAGCAGTCGCGACAGTGATACTGAAGCTTTCTTT.

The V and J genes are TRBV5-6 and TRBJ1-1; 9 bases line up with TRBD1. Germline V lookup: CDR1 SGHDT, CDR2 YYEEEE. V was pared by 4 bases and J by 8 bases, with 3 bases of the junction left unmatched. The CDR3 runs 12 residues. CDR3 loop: CASSRDRGEAFF. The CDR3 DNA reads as TGTGCCAGCAGCCGAGACAGGGGGGAAGCTTTCTTT.

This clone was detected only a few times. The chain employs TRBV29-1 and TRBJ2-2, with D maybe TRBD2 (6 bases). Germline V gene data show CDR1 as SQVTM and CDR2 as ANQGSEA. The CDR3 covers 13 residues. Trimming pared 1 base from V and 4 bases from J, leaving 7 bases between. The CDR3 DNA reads TGCAGCGTTGAAGTACTAGCCACCGGGGAGCTGTTTTTT. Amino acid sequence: CSVEVLATGELFF.

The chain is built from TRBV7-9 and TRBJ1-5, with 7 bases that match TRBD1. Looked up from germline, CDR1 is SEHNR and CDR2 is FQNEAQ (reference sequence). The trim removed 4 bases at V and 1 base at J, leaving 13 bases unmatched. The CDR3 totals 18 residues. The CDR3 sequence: CASSSGSSRGSSNQPQHF. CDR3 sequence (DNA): TGTGCCAGCAGCTCCGGATCGTCCAGGGGGAGCAGCAATCAGCCCCAGCATTTT.

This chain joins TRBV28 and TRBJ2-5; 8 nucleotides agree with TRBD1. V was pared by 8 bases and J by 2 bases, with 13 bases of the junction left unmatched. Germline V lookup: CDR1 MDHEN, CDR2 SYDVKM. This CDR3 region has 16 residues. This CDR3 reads CASRPGGQARQETQYF. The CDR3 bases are TGTGCCAGCCGTCCTGGGGGACAGGCCCGACAAGAGACCCAGTACTTC. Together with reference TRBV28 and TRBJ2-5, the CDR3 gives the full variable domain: DVKVTQSSRYLVKRTGEKVFLECVQDMDHENMFWYRQDPGLGLRLIYFSYDVKMKEKGDIPEGYSVSREKKERFSLILESASTNQTSMYLCASRPGGQARQETQYFGPGTRLLVL.

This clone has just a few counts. The CDR3 loop reads CASSSRTSGVSGELFF. The CDR3 DNA sequence: TGTGCCAGCAGCTCCAGGACTAGCGGTGTGTCCGGGGAGCTGTTTTTT. This chain links TRBV7-2 with TRBJ2-2; 10 bases line up with TRBD2. Germline assignment: CDR1 SGHTA and CDR2 FQGNSA. Losses at the gene ends were 4 bases for V and 6 bases for J; bases not matched to a gene: 8. The length of the CDR3 is 16 residues.

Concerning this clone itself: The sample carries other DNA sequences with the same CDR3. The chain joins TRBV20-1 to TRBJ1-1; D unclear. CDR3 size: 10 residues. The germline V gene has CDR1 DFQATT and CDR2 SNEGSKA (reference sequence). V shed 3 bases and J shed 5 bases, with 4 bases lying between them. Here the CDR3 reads CSARGTEAFF. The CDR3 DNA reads TGCAGTGCTAGGGGGACTGAAGCTTTCTTT.

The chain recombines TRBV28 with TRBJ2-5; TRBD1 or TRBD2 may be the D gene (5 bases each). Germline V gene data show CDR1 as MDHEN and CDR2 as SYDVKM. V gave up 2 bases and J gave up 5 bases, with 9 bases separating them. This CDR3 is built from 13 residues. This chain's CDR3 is CASSLGGFETQYF. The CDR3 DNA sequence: TGTGCCAGCAGTTTAGGGGGTTTCGAGACCCAGTACTTC.

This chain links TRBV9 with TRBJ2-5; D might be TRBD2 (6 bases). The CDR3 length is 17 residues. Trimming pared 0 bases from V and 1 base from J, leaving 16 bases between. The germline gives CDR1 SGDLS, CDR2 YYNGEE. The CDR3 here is CASSVGAGNPLQETQYF. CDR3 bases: TGTGCCAGCAGCGTAGGGGCGGGAAACCCCCTCCAAGAGACCCAGTACTTC.

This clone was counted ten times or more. The CDR3 here is CASSLSGRLDTQYF. The CDR3 nucleotides read TGTGCCAGCAGCTTATCGGGAAGGTTAGACACGCAGTATTTT. The chain combines TRBV7-8 with TRBJ2-3, with D perhaps matching TRBD2 (5 bases). This CDR3 is 14 amino acids long. V lost 2 bases to trimming and J lost 9 bases, with 15 bases between them. Per germline, CDR1 SGHVS and CDR2 FQNEAQ.

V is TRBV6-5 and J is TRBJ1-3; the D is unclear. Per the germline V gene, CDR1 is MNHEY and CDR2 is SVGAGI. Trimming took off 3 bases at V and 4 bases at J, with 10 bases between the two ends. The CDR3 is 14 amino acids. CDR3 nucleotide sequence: TGTGCCAGCAGTTATATGGTGGGGGGAAACACCATATATTTT. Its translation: CASSYMVGGNTIYF.

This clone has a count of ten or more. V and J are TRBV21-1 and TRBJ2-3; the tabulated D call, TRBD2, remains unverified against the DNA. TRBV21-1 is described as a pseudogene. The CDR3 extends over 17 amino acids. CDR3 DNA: TGTGCCAGCAGCAAAGGGTGTTGGAGCGGGTCAGCAGATACGCAGTATTTT. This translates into CASSKGCWSGSADTQYF.

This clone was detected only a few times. CDR3: CASLGCAWKETQYF. The CDR3 DNA reads TGTGCCAGCCTTGGGTGCGCGTGGAAAGAGACCCAGTACTTC. The chain uses TRBV6-4 and TRBJ2-5; D call uncertain. Germline loops: CDR1 MRHNA, CDR2 SNTAGT. CDR3 length equals 14 residues. The V end was cut by 8 bases, the J end by 3 bases, with 16 bases between.

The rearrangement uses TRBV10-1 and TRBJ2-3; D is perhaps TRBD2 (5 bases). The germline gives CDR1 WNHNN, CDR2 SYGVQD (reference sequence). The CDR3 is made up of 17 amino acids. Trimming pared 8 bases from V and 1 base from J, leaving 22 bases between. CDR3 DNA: TGCGCCAGCTCACACGGTTTAGGAGACTATCGCACAGATACGCAGTATTTT. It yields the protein CASSHGLGDYRTDTQYF.

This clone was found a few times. This CDR3 reads CAISVDTGYGYTF. For the CDR3, the DNA is TGTGCCATCAGTGTGGACACGGGATATGGCTACACCTTC. The rearrangement links TRBV10-3 to TRBJ1-2, with D maybe TRBD1 (5 bases). V lost 4 bases, J lost 5 bases, and 11 bases lay in between. The germline gives CDR1 ENHRY, CDR2 SYGVKD. The CDR3 totals 13 residues.

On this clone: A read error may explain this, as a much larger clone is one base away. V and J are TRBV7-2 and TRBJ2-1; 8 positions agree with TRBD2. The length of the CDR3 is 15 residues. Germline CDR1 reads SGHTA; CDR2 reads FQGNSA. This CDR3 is CASCLAGGPGNEQFF. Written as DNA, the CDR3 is TGTGCCAGCTGCTTGGCGGGGGGTCCGGGGAATGAGCAGTTCTTC.

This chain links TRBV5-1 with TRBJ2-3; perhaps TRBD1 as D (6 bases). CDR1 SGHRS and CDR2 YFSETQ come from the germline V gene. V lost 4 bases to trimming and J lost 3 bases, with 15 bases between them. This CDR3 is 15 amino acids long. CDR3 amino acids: CASSRGGDSTDTQYF. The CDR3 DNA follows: TGCGCCAGCAGCCGAGGGGGAGACTCTACAGATACGCAGTATTTT. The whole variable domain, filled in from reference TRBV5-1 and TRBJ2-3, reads KAGVTQTPRYLIKTRGQQVTLSCSPISGHRSVSWYQQTPGQGLQFLFEYFSETQRNKGNFPGRFSGRQFSNSRSEMNVSTLELGDSALYLCASSRGGDSTDTQYFGPGTRLTVL.